One sample yielded the 27 T cell receptor beta chains listed below, sequenced in a study of vaccination effects on CD4 cells after COVID-19. Antigens for these TCRs are unknown. Some clones are missing from TCRdb's copy, which holds only in-frame ones; the method was immunoSEQ multiplex PCR. Of about 53,000 clones listed, 65% to 80% are singletons. A 10-day culture period preceded the isolation of CD4+ T cells. The starting material was CD4+ T cells from PBMCs cultured without peptide, obtained before COVID-19 vaccination. The receptors shown here come from a human donor who received a COVID-19 vaccine.

The chain recombines TRBV20-1 with TRBJ2-1; 9 nucleotides line up with TRBD1. J was trimmed by 6 bases and V by 3 bases; bases with no gene match: 9. CDR1 and CDR2 (germline): DFQATT, SNEGSKA (reference sequence). There are 15 residues in the CDR3. DNA for the CDR3: TGCAGTGCTAGTCCCGGGACAGGGATGTTCAATGAGCAGTTCTTC. Its protein product is CSASPGTGMFNEQFF.

This chain joins TRBV5-1 and TRBJ1-6, with D unclear. The CDR3 runs to 15 residues. V was pared by 4 bases and J by 11 bases, with 19 bases between. Germline assignment: CDR1 SGHRS and CDR2 YFSETQ. Written as DNA, the CDR3 is TGCGCCAGCAGCCCGGAGGACCTTCTAGGTACACCCCTCCACTTT. This sequence encodes CASSPEDLLGTPLHF.

The chain combines TRBV3-1 (or the pseudogene TRBV3-2) with TRBJ1-1; D gene ambiguous. The CDR3 runs 11 residues. Germline CDR1 and CDR2: LGHDT and YNNKEL (reference sequence). V was clipped by 7 bases and J by 8 bases, with 11 bases between them. The CDR3 sequence: CASIGRAEAFF. The CDR3 DNA reads as TGTGCCAGCATAGGGAGGGCAGAAGCTTTCTTT.

The chain employs TRBV18 and TRBJ2-7; D might be TRBD1 or TRBD2, each matching 5 bases. The ends were cut back, 4 bases at V and 1 base at J, with 11 bases in the middle. Germline CDR1 KGHSH, CDR2 LQKENI. The CDR3 contains 14 residues. CDR3 coding DNA: TGTGCCAGCTCACTCGGGACGGGGTCCTACGAGCAGTACGTC. Translated, it gives CASSLGTGSYEQYV.

The rearrangement links TRBV10-3 to TRBJ1-2; tentative D call: TRBD1 (5 bases). CDR3 length: 14 amino acids. V was shortened by 3 bases and J by 5 bases, with 13 bases between the two germline ends. Germline V gene sequence: CDR1 ENHRY, CDR2 SYGVKD. The CDR3 coding sequence is TGTGCCATCAGTGATTTCTTGGGGACTTATGGCTACACCTTC. This codes for CAISDFLGTYGYTF.

The V and J genes are TRBV18 and TRBJ2-3; 13 nucleotides align to TRBD2. The germline V gene has CDR1 KGHSH and CDR2 LQKENI. J was trimmed by 1 base and V by 2 bases; bases with no gene match: 3. The CDR3 length is 17 residues. DNA for the CDR3: TGTGCCAGCTCACCAGCTGGACTAGCGGGGGGCACAGATACGCAGTATTTT. Translation gives CASSPAGLAGGTDTQYF.

The chain is built from TRBV7-3 and TRBJ1-1; D call uncertain. From germline, CDR1 is SGHTA and CDR2 FQGTGA. CDR3 length equals 13 residues. V dropped 1 base and J dropped 7 bases, with 10 bases sitting between them. The CDR3 DNA is TGTGCCAGCAGCTTAAATTCGGGCCGTGAAGCTTTCTTT. The encoded protein is CASSLNSGREAFF.

This clone was observed once. The chain uses TRBV5-4 and TRBJ1-1; D gene uncertain. CDR3 size: 15 residues. Between the trimmed V and J ends, which lost 2 bases and 1 base, there was a span of 12 bases. Germline V gives CDR1 SGHNT, CDR2 YYREEE (reference sequence). The CDR3 protein is CASSFGRSANTEAFF. In nucleotides, the CDR3 is TGTGCCAGCAGCTTTGGTCGGTCAGCGAACACTGAAGCTTTCTTT. Filled out from reference TRBV5-4 and TRBJ1-1, the complete variable domain reads ETGVTQSPTHLIKTRGQQVTLRCSSQSGHNTVSWYQQALGQGPQFIFQYYREEENGRGNFPPRFSGLQFPNYSSELNVNALELDDSALYLCASSFGRSANTEAFFGQGTRLTVV.

The chain recombines TRBV5-6 with TRBJ1-1; D may be TRBD1 (6 bases). CDR3 length equals 15 residues. Germline V CDR1 and CDR2: SGHDT, YYEEEE. The V end lost 0 bases, the J end lost 8 bases, and 17 bases lay between the germline ends. CDR3 sequence: CASSLEVTGWTEAFF. For the CDR3, the DNA is TGTGCCAGCAGCTTGGAAGTAACAGGGTGGACCGAAGCTTTCTTT.

CDR3 sequence (DNA): TGTGCCAGCAGACAGACAGGGGCTCAGGGGACCCAGTACTTC. Protein: CASRQTGAQGTQYF. The chain recombines TRBV28 with TRBJ2-5; 8 bases fit TRBD1. The CDR3 is made up of 14 amino acids. Germline lookup yields CDR1 MDHEN and CDR2 SYDVKM. V was clipped by 6 bases and J by 7 bases; unmatched bases: 10.

The genes are TRBV19 and TRBJ1-6; maybe TRBD1 (5 bases). Germline V gives CDR1 LNHDA, CDR2 SQIVND (reference sequence). V was trimmed by 11 bases and J by 5 bases, leaving 13 bases between them. The CDR3 is 13 amino acids. The CDR3 spells CACQGFDNSPLHF. In DNA, the CDR3 is TGTGCCTGTCAGGGATTCGATAATTCACCCCTCCACTTT.

The chain couples TRBV10-3 to TRBJ2-3, with 10 bases matching TRBD2. The CDR3 runs 17 residues. The trim removed 0 bases at V and 5 bases at J, leaving 8 bases unmatched. The germline V gene encodes CDR1 ENHRY and CDR2 SYGVKD. DNA of the CDR3: TGTGCCATCAGTGAGTCGAAGAGCGGGGGGGCCCTAGATACGCAGTATTTT. Encoded protein: CAISESKSGGALDTQYF.

The table lists this clone with a count of one. V gene TRBV11-2 combines with J gene TRBJ2-7; 8 bases agree with TRBD2. J gave up 7 bases and V 5 bases, and 13 bases lay outside the gene matches. CDR1 and CDR2 from the germline V gene are SGHAT and FQNNGV. The CDR3 is 15 amino acids. The CDR3 protein is CASSLSGGSKGEQYV. The CDR3 coding sequence is TGTGCCAGCAGCCTCTCGGGGGGGTCCAAGGGGGAGCAGTACGTC.

The CDR3 loop reads CASSQSSGMPDTQYF. Written as DNA, the CDR3 is TGTGCCAGCAGCCAAAGTTCCGGGATGCCAGATACGCAGTATTTT. The rearrangement uses TRBV4-2 and TRBJ2-3; D possibly corresponds to TRBD2 (5 bases). The CDR3 runs 15 residues. Trimming took off 2 bases at V and 4 bases at J, with 13 bases between the two ends. From germline, CDR1 is LGHNA and CDR2 YNFKEQ.

The chain combines TRBV9 with TRBJ2-4; 14 bases align to TRBD2. With 3 bases clipped from V and 3 bases from J, the junction kept 11 bases outside the gene matches. This CDR3 is 19 amino acids long. Germline loops: CDR1 SGDLS, CDR2 YYNGEE. Here the CDR3 DNA reads TGTGCCAGCAGCGAGAGACTAGCGGGGGGGCCGGGGAACAAAAACATTCAGTACTTC. Protein sequence: CASSERLAGGPGNKNIQYF.

The CDR3 here is CASSLFSQGVGEQYV. CDR3 sequence (DNA): TGTGCCAGCAGCTTGTTCTCCCAGGGTGTAGGTGAGCAGTACGTC. The V and J genes are TRBV5-6 and TRBJ2-7, with a weak D call TRBD1 (5 bases). V lost 1 base and J lost 7, with 18 bases in between. The CDR3 spans 15 residues. Germline V lookup: CDR1 SGHDT, CDR2 YYEEEE.

This clone was picked up one time. This chain uses TRBV15 with TRBJ2-3; D is perhaps TRBD1 or TRBD2 (6 bases each). The CDR3 is 16 amino acids. Germline values: CDR1 LNHNV, CDR2 YYDKDF (reference sequence). V was pared by 0 bases and J by 0 bases, with 10 bases between. This CDR3 is CATSRDRGGSTDTQYF. CDR3 bases: TGTGCCACCAGCAGAGATCGAGGGGGGAGCACAGATACGCAGTATTTT.

The DNA of the CDR3 is TGTGCCAGCAGACTGTCCAGGGGGCGAGGATCCTACGAGCAGTACGTC. Protein product: CASRLSRGRGSYEQYV. The chain has TRBV2 and TRBJ2-7, with 8 bases that match TRBD1. Trimming took 6 bases from V and 1 from J; bases not matched to a gene: 11. Germline V lookup: CDR1 SNHLY, CDR2 FYNNEI. CDR3 size: 16 residues.

The gene calls are TRBV15 and TRBJ1-4; D remains unclear. V was trimmed by 0 bases and J by 0 bases, leaving 8 bases between them. This CDR3 spans 16 amino acids. The V gene's germline CDR1 is LNHNV and CDR2 YYDKDF (reference sequence). The CDR3 spells CATSRDRESTNEKLFF. In nucleotides, the CDR3 is TGTGCCACCAGCAGAGATAGGGAATCAACTAATGAAAAACTGTTTTTT.

This chain joins TRBV18 and TRBJ1-2, with 7 bases identical to TRBD1. The CDR3 has 15 amino acids. Trimming took 5 bases from V and 2 from J; bases not matched to a gene: 8. The V gene's germline CDR1 is KGHSH and CDR2 LQKENI. The DNA of the CDR3 is TGTGCCAGCTCAGAAGCCCTGACAGGGAACTATGGCTACACCTTC. It encodes CASSEALTGNYGYTF. The full variable domain, rest sourced from reference TRBV18 and TRBJ1-2, is NAGVMQNPRHLVRRRGQEARLRCSPMKGHSHVYWYRQLPEEGLKFMVYLQKENIIDESGMPKERFSAEFPKEGPSILRIQQVVRGDSAAYFCASSEALTGNYGYTFGSGTRLTVV.

The chain couples TRBV5-5 to TRBJ2-5, with TRBD1 matching 8 bases. V lost 1 base to trimming and J lost 4 bases; unmatched junction nucleotides: 3. The germline gives CDR1 SGHKS, CDR2 YYEKEE (reference sequence). CDR3 length: 14 residues. In DNA, the CDR3 is TGTGCCAGCAGCTTGTCAGGGGGCGGAGAGACCCAGTACTTC. Protein sequence: CASSLSGGGETQYF.

The rearrangement links TRBV4-1 to TRBJ1-3; D uncertain. V was pared by 2 bases and J by 4 bases, with 6 bases between. The germline gives CDR1 MGHRA, CDR2 YSYEKL. CDR3 size: 13 residues. The chain's CDR3 is CASSQSSGNTIYF. CDR3 bases: TGCGCCAGCAGCCAATCTTCCGGAAACACCATATATTTT.

The V gene is TRBV5-8, the J gene TRBJ2-3, with TRBD2 matching over 8 bases. The CDR3 is 17 amino acids. V gave up 7 bases and J gave up 3 bases; unmatched junction bases: 16. Looked up from germline, CDR1 is SGHTS and CDR2 is YDEGEE. The CDR3 bases are TGTGCCAGCCCCCGACCGCCTGGGACTAGTGTGACAGATACGCAGTATTTT. This sequence encodes CASPRPPGTSVTDTQYF.

A few counts support this clone. The rearrangement joins TRBV5-6 to TRBJ1-2; 8 nucleotides match TRBD1. Unmatched junction bases numbered 4, after V lost 5 bases and J lost 4 bases. The CDR3 covers 13 residues. Per germline, CDR1 SGHDT and CDR2 YYEEEE. The chain's CDR3 is CASRWTGRYGYTF. The CDR3 nucleotides are TGTGCCAGCAGGTGGACAGGGCGCTATGGCTACACCTTC. The entire variable domain, with the rest obtained from reference TRBV5-6 and TRBJ1-2, is as follows: DAGVTQSPTHLIKTRGQQVTLRCSPKSGHDTVSWYQQALGQGPQFIFQYYEEEERQRGNFPDRFSGHQFPNYSSELNVNALLLGDSALYLCASRWTGRYGYTFGSGTRLTVV.

The genes are TRBV29-1 and TRBJ1-4, with 10 positions matching TRBD1. Germline-derived CDR1 and CDR2 are SQVTM and ANQGSEA. The CDR3 is 13 residues long. Trimming removed 8 bases from V and 8 bases from J; junction bases left unmatched: 8. The CDR3 DNA follows: TGCAGCCCGACAGGGGGCAAATGCGAAAAACTGTTTTTT. Encoded protein: CSPTGGKCEKLFF.

The CDR3 DNA reads as TGTGCCAGCTCGGCTGGAGGTTACGAGCAGTACGTC. This gives the protein CASSAGGYEQYV. This chain joins TRBV3-1 (or the pseudogene TRBV3-2) and TRBJ2-7; weak D call: TRBD2 (5 bases). The CDR3 length is 12 residues. The V gene's germline CDR1 is LGHDT and CDR2 YNNKEL (reference sequence). Trimming removed 8 bases at V and 4 bases at J, with 12 bases between.

The chain joins TRBV28 to TRBJ1-4; maybe TRBD1 (5 bases). Germline V CDR1 and CDR2: MDHEN, SYDVKM. V lost 7 bases to trimming and J lost 7 bases, with 16 bases between them. The CDR3 runs 14 residues. CDR3 protein: CASTFGGRGEKLFF. CDR3 coding DNA: TGTGCCAGCACTTTCGGGGGGAGGGGTGAAAAACTGTTTTTT.